The clone carrying this TCR beta chain was seen a few times. The antigen remains undetermined. The source of the sample is a study of beta chain features in type 1 diabetes. Findings of the study overall: A moderate, significant TCRB CDR3 shortening appeared in type 1 diabetes across four CD4+ subsets.

The study reverse transcribed the entire isolated RNA, so it sequenced expressed TCRB transcripts. Profiling relied on immunoSEQ multiplex PCR, and the TCRdb table lists in-frame clones only, not all of them. The table lists under 300,000 clones, about 11% of them singletons. The CDR3 is made up of 16 amino acids. Trimming at V came to 0 bases and at J to 1 base, leaving 4 bases not matched to a gene. The V call is TRBV23-1, the J call TRBJ1-1; 8 nucleotides agree with TRBD1. TRBV23-1 is identified as an open reading frame with a role that is uncertain. Material for sequencing was naive CD4+ T cells from blood. This receptor was obtained from a man aged 25 to 45 with type 1 diabetes. The CDR3 is CASSQSTGGPNTEAFF. The CDR3 bases are TGCGCCAGCAGTCAATCAACAGGGGGACCGAACACTGAAGCTTTCTTT.